This T cell receptor (beta chain) was profiled in a study of blood T cell repertoires in COVID-19 (dated by TCRdb to about 2020). General notes on the study: Collaborator samples came from the United States, Italy and Spain and covered acute and convalescent phases of COVID-19. HLA class I and class II types, where available, came from metadata supplied by the sample provider rather than from assay-based typing. The repertoires were released in a freely available public database meant as a resource for research on the immune response to SARS-CoV-2. The samples were drawn from the first 160 participants of the ongoing ImmuneRACE study and from more than 1,000 subjects provided by 6 global collaborators. Sample metadata almost always included a de-identified subject ID, COVID-19 status, age in years and sex. Deeply sampled blood TCRbeta repertoires from subjects exposed to, actively infected with, or recovered from COVID-19 were included in the dataset. The material from the prospective study consisted of cDNA or gDNA derived from T cells, B-cell-depleted T cells, or PBMCs. The full study reports these points: How much clinical and demographic metadata was included differed by source and by participant, and the metadata was provided uncurated.

The germline V gene (reference sequence) gives CDR1 as DFQATT and CDR2 as SNEGSKA. The CDR3, from cysteine to phenylalanine, totals 12 residues. This entry keeps only the CDR3 DNA: 36 bases, framed from base 1. V is pared back by 3 bases and J by 6 bases, with 11 bases lying between the germline termini. Participants in the prospective study were aged about 18 to 95 years, lived in over 20 United States geographic areas, and enrolled through a virtual design. In the prospective study, participants were assigned to cohorts based on the clinical history participants reported in a screening survey and a study questionnaire. For ImmuneRACE Cohort 3, a participant was defined as recovered based on two consecutive negative NP/OP PCR tests, clearance by a healthcare professional, or resolution of symptoms. In the prospective study, whole blood, serum and a nasopharyngeal or oropharyngeal swab were collected from each participant by mobile phlebotomists. Additional blood draws and questionnaires over an approximately two-month period could optionally be provided by prospective study participants. Before DNA extraction, prospective study blood samples were shipped either frozen or at room temperature.

In its sample, this clone was seen once. What this receptor recognizes is not known. The input lacks base qualities; no much larger clone sits a single base away. TCRbeta CDR3 regions were amplified from genomic DNA by means of the immunoSEQ Assay, a bias-controlled multiplex PCR. As for how the authors treated the data: Within the assay, amplification of reference gene primers was used to estimate how many nucleated cells each sample contained. To quantify the absolute abundance of each unique TCRbeta CDR3 rearrangement, sequence reads were collapsed and filtered. Productive Simpson clonality was computed per sample as the square root of Simpson's diversity index over productive rearrangements. TCRdb re-hosts the immuneACCESS table, in-frame sequences only. Its copies lack some clones; in the studies checked, an unresolved V gene accounts for under half of them, and the cause for the rest is not known. V and J calls and clone size are copied from that table; D and trimming were computed from the DNA. The sample table lists about 250,000 clones, 75% to 90% of them with a count of one. Of the sample, approximately 2.5% is held by the ten largest clones.

The sequence derives from a woman under 30 who had recovered from COVID-19. Specimen: PBMCs or T cells enriched from blood (not recorded which). This chain joins TRBV20-1 to TRBJ1-2; TRBD1 is possibly the D segment (5 matching bases). DNA sequence: TGCAGTGCTAGTCCGCCGGGGGATGGCTACACCTTC. This sequence encodes CSASPPGDGYTF.